The present TCR beta chain was sequenced within a study of OX40 agonist ivuxolimab in advanced cancers. Study-wide results and limits: In general, CD8+ T cells held more expanded clones than CD4+ did, on average.

J gave up 4 bases and V 5 bases, and 14 bases lay outside the gene matches. Germline-derived CDR1 and CDR2 are SGHTA and FQGNSA. CDR3 length: 19 residues. Libraries were prepared by immunoSEQ multiplex PCR; TCRdb keeps only in-frame clonotypes and omits some of them. The sample contains around 86,000 clones, 89% of which appear only once. For this clone: No antigen is known for it.

This chain connects TRBV7-2 to TRBJ2-1; 13 nucleotides line up with TRBD2. This TCR came from an adult with an advanced solid tumor such as melanoma, head and neck, liver or kidney cancer. The source material was CD4+ or CD8+ T cells sorted from blood, sampled in a trial of the OX40 agonist ivuxolimab. The CDR3 protein is CASSKTSGRYILSYNEQFF. The CDR3 coding sequence is TGTGCCAGCAGCAAGACTAGCGGGAGGTATATTTTATCGTACAATGAGCAGTTCTTC.